This T cell receptor (beta chain) was sequenced in a study of CD8+ T cells in alopecia areata. For this clone: Its antigen is not known.

Overall study results and limits: Especially in alopecia totalis/universalis, lesional scalp showed greater clonality than normal scalp did.

RNA was isolated and reverse transcribed to cDNA, the sequencing template. Repertoires were generated with immunoSEQ multiplex PCR, while TCRdb's copy carries only in-frame clones and drops some. The sample contains 140,000 to 150,000 clones, approximately 50% of which appear only once. Trimming took off 5 bases at V and 2 bases at J, with 22 bases between the two ends. Germline CDR1 KGHSH, CDR2 LQKENI. This CDR3 region has 18 residues. The chain is built from TRBV18 and TRBJ1-5; D remains unclear. This TCR derives from a human donor with alopecia areata. Sequencing was done on a sample of CD4+ T cells sorted from blood. The CDR3 spells CASSALTMAANGNQPQHF. In DNA, the CDR3 is TGTGCCAGCTCAGCCTTGACAATGGCGGCAAATGGCAATCAGCCCCAGCATTTT.